The present T cell receptor (beta chain) was sequenced within a study of OX40 agonist ivuxolimab in advanced cancers. Study as a whole: Ivuxolimab is an agonistic anti-OX40 (CD134) antibody, and patients were treated with it. At 0.01 to 10 mg/kg, ivuxolimab was administered intravenously to patients every 2 weeks.

Trimming pared 5 bases from V and 5 bases from J, leaving 6 bases between. Per germline, CDR1 MNHEY and CDR2 SVGAGI. The CDR3 covers 11 residues. A remark on this clone: Its specificity is unknown.

TCRdb's copy holds only in-frame clones and misses some; the assay was immunoSEQ multiplex PCR. This sample has 85,000 to 130,000 clones, with 90% found just once. General study points: On average, CD8+ T cells showed a greater number of expanded clones than CD4+. Doses of 0.1 to 3.0 mg/kg were accompanied by clonal expansion of CD4+ and CD8+ blood T cells by week 6.

The clonotype was recovered from an adult with an advanced solid tumor such as melanoma, head and neck, liver or kidney cancer. This sample comprised CD4+ or CD8+ T cells sorted from blood, obtained in a trial of the OX40 agonist ivuxolimab. This chain links TRBV6-5 with TRBJ2-5; the D is unclear. CDR3: CASSAPETQYF. The DNA of the CDR3 is TGTGCCAGCAGTGCCCCCGAGACCCAGTACTTC.